One sample yielded the 17 T cell receptor beta chains listed below, sequenced in a study of T cells in Graves' hyperthyroidism and ophthalmopathy. RNA transcripts provided the source from which TCR beta CDR3 regions were amplified. Initially, a first-round RT-PCR of the TCR CDR3 employed the HTBI primer set. From the multiplex PCR reads, TCRdb called clonotypes with MiXCR, one entry per CDR3 protein. Here the sample spans a few hundred thousand distinct CDR3 sequences, roughly an eighth being singletons. What was sequenced was blood. These receptors were obtained from a woman aged 18-29 years with Graves' hyperthyroidism.

As to this clonotype: At one end the junction does not follow the germline gene, possibly because of a read error. The CDR3 region is CASGFRRDSDAQYF. CDR3 DNA: TGTGCCAGCGGTTTTAGGCGGGATTCGGATGCGCAGTATTTT. The genes are TRBV27 and TRBJ2-3; TRBD2 might be the D (6 bases). CDR1 is MNHEY and CDR2 is SMNVEV in the germline V gene (reference sequence). The CDR3 runs to 14 residues.

This clonotype has at least ten counts. The V call is TRBV5-1, the J call TRBJ1-1; D is unresolved. The germline V gene has CDR1 SGHRS and CDR2 YFSETQ. The V end was cut by 4 bases, the J end by 0 bases, with 7 bases between. This CDR3 is 13 amino acids long. The CDR3, as DNA: TGCGCCAGCAGCACGAGATTGAACACTGAAGCTTTCTTT. It encodes CASSTRLNTEAFF.

This clonotype was counted at least ten times. V usage is TRBV27 and J usage is TRBJ2-1; D remains ambiguous. Germline-derived CDR1 and CDR2 are MNHEY and SMNVEV (reference sequence). V lost 10 bases to trimming and J lost 5 bases, with 15 bases between them. CDR3 length equals 13 residues. CDR3 sequence reads: CATNGWLNNEQFF. In nucleotides, the CDR3 is TGTGCCACCAATGGGTGGTTAAACAATGAGCAGTTCTTC.

This clonotype was found many times. The chain uses TRBV5-6 and TRBJ1-6, with TRBD1 matching 10 bases. V shed 4 bases and J 6 bases; nucleotides not matched to a gene: 10. The length of the CDR3 is 17 residues. Germline CDR1 reads SGHDT; CDR2 reads YYEEEE. CDR3 bases: TGTGCCAGCAGCGTTCCGGGACAGGGGCGCAGTAATTCACCCCTCCACTTT. Amino acid sequence: CASSVPGQGRSNSPLHF.

This clonotype was counted at least ten times. This chain joins TRBV11-3 and TRBJ1-3; D remains ambiguous. The CDR3 extends over 13 amino acids. Per germline, CDR1 SGHNT and CDR2 YENEEA. Deletions cut 2 bases from V and 2 bases from J, with 4 bases between. CDR3 sequence: CASSLYPGNTIYF. As DNA, the CDR3 is TGTGCCAGCAGCTTATATCCTGGAAACACCATATATTTT.

This clonotype turned up a few times. The chain recombines TRBV27 with TRBJ2-1, with TRBD2 as a possible D gene (6 bases). In germline, CDR1 is MNHEY, CDR2 SMNVEV (reference sequence). V was trimmed by 2 bases and J by 3 bases, leaving 17 bases between them. This CDR3 contains 17 residues. The CDR3 DNA sequence: TGTGCCAGCAGTTTAATGCCCCGAGGAGGGAACTACAATGAGCAGTTCTTC. This gives the protein CASSLMPRGGNYNEQFF.

This clonotype appeared many times. The V gene is TRBV7-9, the J gene TRBJ1-4, with a possible D match to TRBD1 (6 bases). Trimming removed 5 bases at V and 0 bases at J, with 10 bases between. The CDR3 covers 15 residues. Looked up from germline, CDR1 is SEHNR and CDR2 is FQNEAQ (reference sequence). The DNA for the CDR3 is TGTGCCAGCAGCCTTAAGGGGGCAACTAATGAAAAACTGTTTTTT. Residues: CASSLKGATNEKLFF.

This clonotype was counted a few times. The chain recombines TRBV7-2 with TRBJ1-5; TRBD1 might be the D (6 bases). The CDR3 totals 15 residues. Germline assignment: CDR1 SGHTA and CDR2 FQGNSA. With 5 bases removed from V and 4 bases from J, the gap between germline ends came to 15 bases. CDR3 sequence (DNA): TGTGCCAGCAGCCTAGACAGCGGACAGAATCAGCCCCAGCATTTT. Translation gives CASSLDSGQNQPQHF.

This clonotype came up many times. An end of the junction differs from the germline gene, which may be a read error. V is TRBV5-6 and J is TRBJ1-1; D is unclear. From germline, CDR1 is SGHDT and CDR2 YYEEEE. CDR3 length equals 11 residues. The CDR3: CASSLFLTRIF. CDR3 DNA: TGTGCCAGCAGCTTGTTCTTGACACGGATCTTT.

The rearrangement uses TRBV20-1 and TRBJ1-1; tentatively, D is TRBD1 (5 bases). This CDR3 has 12 residues. Trimming left V 3 bases short and J 3 bases short, with 8 bases between. The germline V gene encodes CDR1 DFQATT and CDR2 SNEGSKA (reference sequence). In DNA form, the CDR3 reads TGCAGTGCTAGGCTGGGGCACACTGAAGCTTTCTTT. It is translated as CSARLGHTEAFF.

The V and J genes are TRBV18 and TRBJ2-5; D gene ambiguous. CDR3 length: 13 residues. Trimming removed 2 bases from V and 4 bases from J, with 8 bases in between. The germline CDR1 and CDR2 sequences are KGHSH and LQKENI. CDR3 sequence (DNA): TGTGCCAGCTCACCATTTGGACCAGAGACCCAGTACTTC. Translation: CASSPFGPETQYF.

There are many counts of this clonotype. This chain uses TRBV6-5 with TRBJ2-4; 12 nucleotides align to TRBD2. Germline V gene lookup returns CDR1 MNHEY and CDR2 SVGAGI. Trimming cost V 0 bases and J 4 bases; bases outside gene matches: 7. This CDR3 region has 18 residues. DNA of the CDR3: TGTGCCAGCAGTTACTCGTGGACTAGCGGGAAAGGGAAAAACATTCAGTACTTC. Protein product: CASSYSWTSGKGKNIQYF.

The table lists this clonotype with many counts. V gene TRBV4-1 combines with J gene TRBJ2-1, with TRBD2 matching over 8 bases. V was clipped by 3 bases and J by 8 bases; unmatched bases: 3. The length of the CDR3 is 13 residues. Looked up from germline, CDR1 is MGHRA and CDR2 is YSYEKL. The CDR3 sequence: CASSQGLVDEQFF. CDR3 DNA: TGCGCCAGCAGCCAGGGACTAGTCGATGAGCAGTTCTTC.

There are many counts of this clonotype. The chain carries TRBV11-2 and TRBJ1-1; D is unresolved. The CDR3 runs to 13 residues. The V end lost 0 bases, the J end lost 1 base, and 3 bases lay between the germline ends. Germline lookup yields CDR1 SGHAT and CDR2 FQNNGV. CDR3 nucleotides: TGTGCCAGCAGCTTAGAGAGGAACACTGAAGCTTTCTTT. Protein: CASSLERNTEAFF.

At least ten counts were recorded for this clonotype. The V and J genes are TRBV5-1 and TRBJ2-1; TRBD1 is a possible D gene (7 bases). V dropped 2 bases and J dropped 2 bases, with 20 bases sitting between them. CDR3 length: 18 residues. Germline CDR1 and CDR2: SGHRS and YFSETQ. CDR3 region: CASSFGQGGRPPYNEQFF. CDR3 sequence (DNA): TGCGCCAGCAGCTTTGGCCAGGGGGGTAGACCTCCCTACAATGAGCAGTTCTTC.

This clonotype has at least ten counts. V and J are TRBV7-3 and TRBJ2-7; TRBD2 matches at 8 bases. In germline, CDR1 is SGHTA, CDR2 FQGTGA. The ends lost 3 bases at V and 0 bases at J; junction bases unmatched: 4. The CDR3 extends over 15 amino acids. The CDR3 sequence: CASSFSSGSSYEQYF. Written as DNA, the CDR3 is TGTGCCAGCAGCTTTTCAAGCGGGAGCTCCTACGAGCAGTACTTC.

The sample holds many counts of this clonotype. The chain uses TRBV19 and TRBJ1-1; possibly TRBD1 for D (5 bases). Trimming cost V 4 bases and J 2 bases, with 11 bases left between them. The CDR3 has 14 residues. Germline V gives CDR1 LNHDA, CDR2 SQIVND (reference sequence). The CDR3 loop is CASSRFRGNTEAFF. The CDR3 DNA reads as TGTGCCAGTAGTAGGTTCCGGGGCAACACTGAAGCTTTCTTT. Supplemented by reference TRBV19 and TRBJ1-1, the full variable domain reads DGGITQSPKYLFRKEGQNVTLSCEQNLNHDAMYWYRQDPGQGLRLIYYSQIVNDFQKGDIAEGYSVSREKKESFPLTVTSAQKNPTAFYLCASSRFRGNTEAFFGQGTRLTVV.